This is a list of T cell receptor beta chains from one sample in a study of blood T cell repertoires in COVID-19. The table came from immunoSEQ multiplex PCR; TCRdb's copy has only in-frame clones and leaves some out. The data show some 200,000 clones, about 89% seen once. Sequencing was carried out using PBMCs or T cells enriched from blood (not recorded which). The origin of the receptors is a woman aged 18-29 years who had recovered from COVID-19. Each CDR3 is given with its conserved first and last residue. A D gene is named only where the DNA matches it firmly. The size of a clone is reported for some rows only, either as once, few or many, or as a class for expanded clones.

d_gene	v_gene	abundance	j_gene	CDR3aa	CDR3nt
TRBD1	TRBV30	.	TRBJ2-7	CAGGTGGPYEQYF	TGTGCCGGAGGGACAGGGGGCCCCTACGAGCAGTACTTC
.	TRBV12-3/TRBV12-4	.	TRBJ2-1	CASSGSKWNEQFF	TGTGCCAGCAGCGGGTCGAAATGGAATGAGCAGTTCTTC
.	TRBV7-3	few	TRBJ2-1	CASSLNIQGYNEQFF	TGTGCCAGCAGCTTAAACATACAGGGCTACAATGAGCAGTTCTTC
.	TRBV28	.	TRBJ2-7	CASSLPRQVLSYEQYF	TGTGCCAGCAGTCTTCCCCGACAGGTGCTCTCCTACGAGCAGTACTTC
.	TRBV28	.	TRBJ1-2	CASSLRPDVYTF	TGTGCCAGCAGTTTGCGGCCGGATGTCTACACCTTC
TRBD1	TRBV13	.	TRBJ2-4	CASSLWGQAKNIQYF	TGTGCCAGCAGCTTATGGGGACAGGCCAAAAACATTCAGTACTTC
.	TRBV5-4	.	TRBJ1-6	CASSTNRVVGSPLHF	TGTGCCAGCAGCACCAACAGGGTAGTGGGATCACCCCTCCACTTT
.	TRBV10-3	.	TRBJ2-5	CAISDGRVETQYF	TGTGCCATCAGTGATGGCAGGGTAGAGACCCAGTACTTC
TRBD2	TRBV4-2	.	TRBJ2-2	CASSQGLAGWSTGELFF	TGTGCCAGCAGCCAAGGACTAGCGGGGTGGAGCACCGGGGAGCTGTTTTTT
.	TRBV7-6	.	TRBJ1-3	CASSRRTGGTGNTIYF	TGTGCCAGCAGCAGACGGACGGGGGGGACTGGAAACACCATATATTTT
.	TRBV19	.	TRBJ1-2	CASSIQTNSYGYTF	TGTGCCAGTAGTATCCAGACTAACAGCTATGGCTACACCTTC
.	TRBV3-1/TRBV3-2	once	TRBJ1-2	CASSRSYGYTF	TGTGCCAGCAGCCGCAGCTATGGCTACACCTTC
.	TRBV6-5	.	TRBJ1-2	CASTSPVTGYGYTF	TGTGCCAGCACCTCACCGGTAACGGGCTATGGCTACACCTTC
TRBD1	TRBV3-1/TRBV3-2	.	TRBJ1-4	CASSKGASSTNEKLFF	TGTGCCAGCAGCAAGGGGGCCTCCTCAACTAATGAAAAACTGTTTTTT
TRBD2	TRBV7-9	.	TRBJ2-1	CASSSGLATFF	TGTGCCAGCAGCTCCGGACTAGCGACGTTCTTC
.	TRBV6-5	.	TRBJ1-5	CASYQGFGNQPQHF	TGTGCCTCCTACCAGGGTTTCGGAAATCAGCCCCAGCATTTT
TRBD2	TRBV5-1	.	TRBJ2-7	CASSLAGGPRYEQYF	TGCGCCAGCAGCTTAGCGGGGGGGCCTCGATACGAGCAGTACTTC
TRBD1	TRBV5-1	.	TRBJ1-4	CASSLMTGGGEKLFF	TGCGCCAGCAGCTTGATGACAGGGGGCGGTGAAAAACTGTTTTTT
TRBD1	TRBV5-1	.	TRBJ1-3	CASSLEGASSGNTIYF	TGCGCCAGCAGCTTGGAGGGGGCGAGCTCTGGAAACACCATATATTTT
TRBD1	TRBV12-3/TRBV12-4	.	TRBJ2-7	CASSIRQGYEQYF	TGTGCCAGCAGTATACGACAGGGCTACGAGCAGTACTTC
TRBD1	TRBV27	.	TRBJ1-2	CASSSKIRDRARGYTF	TGTGCCAGCAGTTCGAAAATCCGGGACAGGGCTCGAGGCTACACCTTC
.	TRBV19	.	TRBJ1-5	CASSIGVEGNQPQHF	TGTGCCAGTAGTATCGGGGTCGAGGGCAATCAGCCCCAGCATTTT
TRBD1	TRBV13	.	TRBJ2-6	CASSPQGAGANVLTF	TGTGCCAGCAGCCCGCAGGGGGCTGGGGCCAACGTCCTGACTTTC
TRBD1	TRBV19	once	TRBJ1-5	CASSNFLDRDDQPQHF	TGTGCCAGTAGTAATTTCTTAGACAGGGACGATCAGCCCCAGCATTTT
.	TRBV6-5	.	TRBJ1-1	CASTPWEGATEAFF	TGTGCCAGCACCCCGTGGGAGGGTGCCACTGAAGCTTTCTTT
TRBD2	TRBV3-1/TRBV3-2	.	TRBJ2-7	CASSQGGSGVGNEQYF	TGTGCCAGCAGCCAAGGGGGTAGCGGGGTAGGTAACGAGCAGTACTTC
.	TRBV28	.	TRBJ2-1	CASIAMRRPNEQFF	TGTGCCAGCATTGCTATGAGGCGGCCCAATGAGCAGTTCTTC
.	TRBV27	.	TRBJ1-2	CASSSTGNGYTF	TGTGCCAGCAGTTCAACAGGGAATGGCTACACCTTC
TRBD1	TRBV6-4	.	TRBJ2-1	CASSGGDRGSYNEQFF	TGTGCCAGCAGCGGGGGAGACAGGGGGTCCTACAATGAGCAGTTCTTC
.	TRBV11-3	.	TRBJ2-2	CASSLGSGEGFILNTGELFF	TGTGCCAGCAGCTTAGGGTCAGGGGAAGGATTTATCCTAAACACCGGGGAGCTGTTTTTT
.	TRBV15	.	TRBJ2-7	CATSSLTENYEQYF	TGTGCCACCAGCAGCCTGACAGAGAACTACGAGCAGTACTTC
TRBD1	TRBV2	.	TRBJ1-3	CASSEGGQTGNTIYF	TGTGCCAGCAGTGAAGGGGGACAGACTGGAAACACCATATATTTT
.	TRBV3-1/TRBV3-2	.	TRBJ2-5	CASSHVGWGWETQYF	TGTGCCAGCAGCCACGTAGGCTGGGGCTGGGAGACCCAGTACTTC
.	TRBV5-5	.	TRBJ2-3	CASRQEKGTDTQYF	TGTGCCAGCAGACAGGAAAAGGGGACAGATACGCAGTATTTT
.	TRBV2	.	TRBJ2-3	CASTDTDGRDTQYF	TGTGCCAGCACCGATACTGACGGGAGAGATACGCAGTATTTT
.	TRBV10-2	.	TRBJ1-4	CASSAGVGEKLFF	TGCGCCAGCAGTGCCGGGGTCGGTGAAAAACTGTTTTTT
TRBD1	TRBV5-1	.	TRBJ2-1	CASSLGDRPHEQFF	TGCGCCAGCAGCTTGGGGGACAGGCCCCATGAGCAGTTCTTC
TRBD1	TRBV5-1	.	TRBJ1-2	CASSWTLDRGHGYTF	TGCGCCAGCAGCTGGACCTTGGACAGGGGGCATGGCTACACCTTC
.	TRBV28	.	TRBJ2-7	CASSLDPQGYEQYF	TGTGCCAGCAGTTTGGATCCTCAGGGGTACGAGCAGTACTTC
.	TRBV27	.	TRBJ2-7	CAIGPPSGSYEQYF	TGTGCCATCGGCCCCCCCTCCGGGTCCTACGAGCAGTACTTC
TRBD2	TRBV18	.	TRBJ2-5	CASSPPSGGAQTQYF	TGTGCCAGCTCACCACCTAGCGGGGGGGCGCAGACCCAGTACTTC
.	TRBV2	.	TRBJ2-7	CASSLSYEQYF	TGTGCCAGCAGTCTCTCCTACGAGCAGTACTTC
.	TRBV2	.	TRBJ2-2	CASSGAGVRTGELFF	TGTGCCAGCAGTGGGGCAGGGGTGAGAACCGGGGAGCTGTTTTTT